These 29 T cell receptor beta chains were sequenced from one sample in a study of cytomegalovirus exposure and HLA in healthy donors. Some clones are missing from TCRdb's copy, which holds only in-frame ones; the method was immunoSEQ multiplex PCR. The sample carries some 78,000 clones, 90% to 96% recorded once. Sequencing was performed on PBMCs. The receptors come from a man between 18 and 35 years old in good health and CMV-seropositive.

V and J are TRBV6-1 and TRBJ2-5; D may be TRBD2 (6 bases). The CDR3 length is 14 residues. From germline, CDR1 is MNHNS and CDR2 SASEGT. Trimming shortened V by 3 bases and J by 3 bases, and 11 bases separated the two germline ends. The DNA of the CDR3 is TGTGCCAGCAGTGACCCTCGGGGGAAAGAGACCCAGTACTTC. It yields the protein CASSDPRGKETQYF.

V and J are TRBV11-1 and TRBJ2-1; tentatively, D is TRBD2 (6 bases). V shed 2 bases and J shed 4 bases, with 15 bases lying between them. Germline V gene sequence: CDR1 SGHAT, CDR2 FQDESV (reference sequence). The CDR3 sequence is 16 residues long. The CDR3 sequence: CASSLIRIAEYNEQFF. As DNA, the CDR3 is TGTGCCAGCAGCTTAATTCGGATAGCGGAGTACAATGAGCAGTTCTTC.

The chain employs TRBV5-1 and TRBJ2-7; 11 bases align to TRBD1. CDR1 is SGHRS, CDR2 YFSETQ, per germline. V lost 4 bases, J lost 2 bases, and 8 bases stayed unmatched. This CDR3 comprises 16 residues. CDR3 bases: TGCGCCAGCAGCCCGATGTCGGGACAGGGGGCCTACGAGCAGTACTTC. It is translated as CASSPMSGQGAYEQYF.

V and J are TRBV20-1 and TRBJ2-7; D gene unclear. The CDR3 extends over 11 amino acids. V lost 5 bases, J lost 0 bases, and 5 bases lay in between. CDR1 DFQATT and CDR2 SNEGSKA come from the germline V gene (reference sequence). The DNA of the CDR3 is TGCAGTGCTGTCGTCTCCTACGAGCAGTACTTC. This translates into CSAVVSYEQYF.

The DNA for the CDR3 is TGTGCCAGTAGAATCCTCTCTGGAAACACCATATATTTT. It specifies CASRILSGNTIYF. The rearrangement joins TRBV19 to TRBJ1-3; D gene ambiguous. Germline CDR1 is LNHDA and CDR2 is SQIVND (reference sequence). V was shortened by 6 bases and J by 0 bases, with 6 bases between the two germline ends. The CDR3 contains 13 residues.

The genes are TRBV28 and TRBJ2-7; 7 bases agree with TRBD2. CDR1 MDHEN and CDR2 SYDVKM come from the germline V gene. The CDR3 runs to 12 residues. After removal of 8 bases from V and 5 bases from J, the junction contained 6 bases not matched to a gene. In nucleotides, the CDR3 is TGTGCCAGCGGACCGGGAGGAAACGAGCAGTACTTC. Protein: CASGPGGNEQYF.

This chain joins TRBV27 and TRBJ2-1; 10 positions match TRBD2. The V segment lost 6 bases and the J segment 4 bases; nucleotides outside the gene matches: 6. CDR1 and CDR2 (germline): MNHEY, SMNVEV (reference sequence). The CDR3 length is 15 residues. The CDR3 region is CASRGAGGPYNEQFF. In nucleotides, the CDR3 is TGTGCCAGCAGGGGAGCGGGAGGGCCTTACAATGAGCAGTTCTTC.

The genes are TRBV7-8 and TRBJ1-5; the D gene is possibly TRBD1 (5 bases). The germline CDR1 and CDR2 sequences are SGHVS and FQNEAQ. Trimming stripped 1 base from V and 0 bases from J, with 13 bases between. The CDR3 sequence is 17 residues long. The CDR3 loop reads CASSLDLQGYSNQPQHF. The CDR3 coding sequence is TGTGCCAGCAGCTTAGACCTCCAGGGCTATAGCAATCAGCCCCAGCATTTT.

The V call is TRBV4-1, the J call TRBJ2-1; 9 bases fit TRBD2. V lost 1 base and J lost 8; bases outside the gene matches: 6. This CDR3 spans 15 amino acids. The V gene's germline CDR1 is MGHRA and CDR2 YSYEKL. Here the CDR3 reads CASSQVGLAGDEQFF. CDR3 bases: TGCGCCAGCAGCCAAGTGGGGTTAGCGGGAGATGAGCAGTTCTTC.

V is TRBV18 and J is TRBJ2-7, with D uncertain. The CDR3 length is 14 residues. Germline CDR1 and CDR2: KGHSH and LQKENI. V lost 0 bases to trimming and J lost 2 bases, with 8 bases between them. The CDR3 reads CASSPPVSPYEQYF. The CDR3 DNA follows: TGTGCCAGCTCACCACCGGTCAGTCCCTACGAGCAGTACTTC.

J is TRBJ1-5 and V is TRBV10-3; weak D call: TRBD1 (5 bases). The CDR3 consists of 15 residues. In germline, CDR1 is ENHRY, CDR2 SYGVKD. V gave up 0 bases and J gave up 4 bases, with 10 bases separating them. In DNA, the CDR3 is TGTGCCATCAGTGAGTCTTCCCCAGGGAATCAGCCCCAGCATTTT. This sequence encodes CAISESSPGNQPQHF.

In DNA, the CDR3 is TGTGCCAGCAGTGAAGCGCGGAGGACAGGGGCCAACGAGCAGTACTTC. This gives the protein CASSEARRTGANEQYF. The rearrangement joins TRBV2 to TRBJ2-7; 9 nucleotides align to TRBD1. Unmatched junction bases numbered 8, after V lost 0 bases and J lost 5 bases. The length of the CDR3 is 16 residues. Per germline, CDR1 SNHLY and CDR2 FYNNEI.

V and J are TRBV2 and TRBJ2-5, with a tentative D call TRBD2 (6 bases). This CDR3 has 14 residues. CDR1 and CDR2 from the germline V gene are SNHLY and FYNNEI. With 6 bases removed from V and 5 bases from J, the gap between germline ends came to 16 bases. The CDR3, as DNA: TGTGCCAGCAGGCAAGGAGGGCCGGGGGAGACCCAGTACTTC. Translating it yields CASRQGGPGETQYF.

The rearrangement uses TRBV7-2 and TRBJ2-7; D ambiguous. The V gene lost 3 bases and the J gene lost 6 bases, with 6 bases spanning the gap. The germline gives CDR1 SGHTA, CDR2 FQGNSA. This CDR3 is 11 amino acids long. Written as DNA, the CDR3 is TGTGCCAGCAGCTTCTCAGGCGAGCAGTACTTC. Protein sequence: CASSFSGEQYF. The full variable domain, its missing parts supplied by reference TRBV7-2 and TRBJ2-7, is GAGVSQSPSNKVTEKGKDVELRCDPISGHTALYWYRQSLGQGLEFLIYFQGNSAPDKSGLPSDRFSAERTGGSVSTLTIQRTQQEDSAVYLCASSFSGEQYFGPGTRLTVT.

With respect to this clone: The sample holds other DNA sequences that translate to the same CDR3. The gene calls are TRBV27 and TRBJ1-1, with D tentatively TRBD1 (5 bases). The CDR3 is 14 residues long. With 2 bases removed from V and 5 bases from J, the gap between germline ends came to 12 bases. Per the germline V gene, CDR1 is MNHEY and CDR2 is SMNVEV (reference sequence). This CDR3 reads CASSLIGGGTEAFF. The CDR3 DNA is TGTGCCAGCAGTTTAATCGGGGGGGGAACTGAAGCTTTCTTT.

The chain couples TRBV7-9 to TRBJ2-7; the match to TRBD2 covers 11 bases. The CDR3 sequence is 18 residues long. Trimming cost V 3 bases and J 0 bases; bases outside gene matches: 10. Germline CDR1 and CDR2: SEHNR and FQNEAQ (reference sequence). The CDR3 is CASSFPWTSGPSSYEQYF. CDR3 nucleotides: TGTGCCAGCAGCTTCCCCTGGACTAGCGGGCCTAGCTCCTACGAGCAGTACTTC.

V and J are TRBV28 and TRBJ2-7; no clear D gene. V lost 5 bases and J 3 bases, leaving 8 bases between the germline ends. Germline CDR1 MDHEN, CDR2 SYDVKM. The CDR3 runs 12 residues. For the CDR3, the DNA is TGTGCCAGCAGTCCGCAGCGCTACGAGCAGTACTTC. Translation: CASSPQRYEQYF.

The chain links TRBV27 to TRBJ2-4, with TRBD2 matching over 7 bases. CDR1 and CDR2 (germline): MNHEY, SMNVEV (reference sequence). This CDR3 comprises 14 residues. V shed 5 bases and J 16 bases; nucleotides not matched to a gene: 17. The CDR3 reads CASSPLQLAHWIYF. The CDR3 DNA follows: TGTGCCAGCAGTCCCCTCCAACTAGCGCACTGGATATACTTC.

The chain carries TRBV5-1 and TRBJ2-2; 10 bases are a match to TRBD2. Germline CDR1 and CDR2: SGHRS and YFSETQ. This CDR3 contains 16 residues. Losses at the gene ends were 4 bases for V and 6 bases for J; bases not matched to a gene: 9. CDR3 nucleotides: TGCGCCAGCAGCCCCTTCATAGCGGGAGGCTCCGGGGAGCTGTTTTTT. As protein: CASSPFIAGGSGELFF. Using reference TRBV5-1 and TRBJ2-2 for the parts outside the CDR3, the full variable domain is KAGVTQTPRYLIKTRGQQVTLSCSPISGHRSVSWYQQTPGQGLQFLFEYFSETQRNKGNFPGRFSGRQFSNSRSEMNVSTLELGDSALYLCASSPFIAGGSGELFFGEGSRLTVL.

This chain links TRBV5-1 with TRBJ1-1; 8 bases map to TRBD1. Germline-derived CDR1 and CDR2 are SGHRS and YFSETQ. The junction had 9 bases not matched to a gene; V was cut back by 0 bases and J by 11 bases. This CDR3 has 14 amino acids. The CDR3 spells CASSLGETGVSAFF. The CDR3, as DNA: TGCGCCAGCAGCTTGGGGGAGACAGGGGTTTCGGCTTTCTTT.

The chain is built from TRBV30 and TRBJ2-7, with a possible D match to TRBD2 (5 bases). Germline CDR1 is GTSNPN and CDR2 is SVGIG (reference sequence). CDR3 size: 15 residues. V gave up 0 bases and J gave up 1 base, with 13 bases separating them. The CDR3 is CAWSVGLASSYEQYF. CDR3 DNA: TGTGCCTGGAGTGTAGGCCTAGCTTCATCCTACGAGCAGTACTTC.

The table lists this clone with a count of one. The rearrangement links TRBV6-6 to TRBJ1-2; 9 bases are a match to TRBD1. The CDR3 is 14 residues long. Germline-derived CDR1 and CDR2 are MNHNY and SVGAGI (reference sequence). J lost 2 bases, V lost 4 bases, and 2 bases had no gene match. The CDR3 region is CASSSGQGNYGYTF. The CDR3, as DNA: TGTGCCAGCAGTTCTGGACAGGGGAACTATGGCTACACCTTC.

The J gene is TRBJ2-6, the V gene TRBV21-1; TRBD1 reflects the table's D call only, with no check against the DNA. TRBV21-1 is recorded as a pseudogene. The CDR3 contains 16 residues. For the CDR3, the DNA is TGTGCCAGCAGCAAATTCGACAGGGCTCGGGCCAACGTCCTGACTTTC. It translates to CASSKFDRARANVLTF.

V gene TRBV19 combines with J gene TRBJ1-1, with D tentatively TRBD1 (5 bases). Germline loops: CDR1 LNHDA, CDR2 SQIVND (reference sequence). The V end lost 3 bases, the J end lost 0 bases, and 8 bases lay between the germline ends. The CDR3 sequence is 14 residues long. As DNA, the CDR3 is TGTGCCAGTAGTATTGGACACCTGAACACTGAAGCTTTCTTT. This encodes CASSIGHLNTEAFF.

V and J are TRBV7-6 and TRBJ2-7; D is unresolved. Trimming stripped 2 bases from V and 2 bases from J, with 4 bases between. The CDR3 consists of 12 residues. Germline V lookup: CDR1 SGHVS, CDR2 FNYEAQ. The CDR3 protein is CASSLNTYEQYF. CDR3 bases: TGTGCCAGCAGCTTAAACACCTACGAGCAGTACTTC. The full variable domain, completed using reference TRBV7-6 and TRBJ2-7, is GAGVSQSPRYKVTKRGQDVALRCDPISGHVSLYWYRQALGQGPEFLTYFNYEAQQDKSGLPNDRFSAERPEGSISTLTIQRTEQRDSAMYRCASSLNTYEQYFGPGTRLTVT.

This chain links TRBV4-1 with TRBJ2-1; 9 bases align to TRBD1. There are 15 residues in the CDR3. Germline V gene sequence: CDR1 MGHRA, CDR2 YSYEKL. V was clipped by 8 bases and J by 10 bases; unmatched bases: 15. The CDR3 nucleotides read TGCGCCAGCGGAAACCATCGGGACAGGGCACAGGAGCAGTTCTTC. Amino acids: CASGNHRDRAQEQFF.

The CDR3 region is CASSAIVAGNEQFF. CDR3 DNA sequence: TGTGCCAGCAGTGCAATAGTAGCTGGCAATGAGCAGTTCTTC. The J gene is TRBJ2-1, the V gene TRBV6-1; D gene unclear. The CDR3 has 14 amino acids. Trimming cost V 4 bases and J 6 bases, with 13 bases left between them. Germline CDR1 and CDR2: MNHNS and SASEGT.

Only one count was recorded for this clone. The chain links TRBV5-1 to TRBJ2-2; 7 nucleotides match TRBD2. V trimming: 3 bases; J trimming: 6 bases; junction bases outside the gene matches: 11. Germline loops: CDR1 SGHRS, CDR2 YFSETQ. This CDR3 is 16 amino acids long. CDR3 DNA sequence: TGCGCCAGCAGCTGGAGGGCGGGAGAAGCTGCCGGGGAGCTGTTTTTT. As protein: CASSWRAGEAAGELFF.

The CDR3 spells CASSAAIPEQFF. The CDR3 DNA follows: TGTGCCAGCAGCGCCGCTATACCCGAGCAGTTCTTC. The chain joins TRBV13 to TRBJ2-1; the D is unclear. The CDR3 extends over 12 amino acids. Trimming cost V 5 bases and J 10 bases, with 12 bases left between them. CDR1 is PRHDT and CDR2 is FYEKMQ in the germline V gene (reference sequence).